This is a list of T cell receptor beta chains from one sample in a study of cytotoxic CD8 clonotypes in ibrutinib-treated CLL. Measured with immunoSEQ multiplex PCR; TCRdb has only the in-frame clones, and not every one. Here the sample spans some 70,000 clones, less than 95% being singletons. Sequencing used PBMCs, obtained after 12 months of ibrutinib treatment. These receptors came from a human donor with chronic lymphocytic leukemia. Both conserved end residues are part of each CDR3. The order of the fields is D gene, V gene, J gene, clone size, CDR3 DNA, CDR3 protein. The D gene is left open where the match is weak. Size tells how often a clone was seen (once, few, many) or the class of an expanded clone, and some rows leave it out.

>TRBD1|TRBV25-1|TRBJ1-2|-
TGTGCCAGCAGTGCCGCTTCCGGGACAGGGAATGATGGCTACACCTTC
CASSAASGTGNDGYTF
>TRBD2|TRBV7-8|TRBJ2-1|-
TGTGCCAGCACCTTAGCCACTAGCGGCTACAATGAGCAGTTCTTC
CASTLATSGYNEQFF
>TRBD1|TRBV5-1|TRBJ2-3|-
TGCGCCAGCAGCCCCGGACAGGGGGCTACAGATACGCAGTATTTT
CASSPGQGATDTQYF
>-|TRBV7-2|TRBJ1-4|-
TGTGCCAGCAGCCTATTCGGACGGCTTGAAAAACTGTTTTTT
CASSLFGRLEKLFF
>-|TRBV7-9|TRBJ1-5|once
TGTGCCAGCAGCCACGACCTCAAAGCTAGCAATCAGCCCCAGCATTTT
CASSHDLKASNQPQHF
>-|TRBV11-3|TRBJ2-1|-
TGTGCCAGCAGCTTAGGTACTGGGTCTTATGGTTACAATGAGCAGTTCTTC
CASSLGTGSYGYNEQFF
>-|TRBV7-9|TRBJ2-7|-
TGTGCCAGCAGCTTTGACTACGAGCAGTACTTC
CASSFDYEQYF
>-|TRBV10-1|TRBJ2-3|-
TGCGCCACTCGTCGAGGGTCTGCTAGCACAGATACGCAGTATTTT
CATRRGSASTDTQYF
>TRBD1|TRBV11-3|TRBJ2-5|once
TGTGCCAGCAGCCATCGGGACAGCCAAGAGACCCAGTACTTC
CASSHRDSQETQYF
>-|TRBV5-6|TRBJ2-1|-
TGTGCCAGCAGCGGGGGGGCGGCCAGCTCCTACAATGAGCAGTTCTTC
CASSGGAASSYNEQFF
>TRBD2|TRBV4-3|TRBJ2-1|once
TGCGCCAGCAGCCAAGAGGGACTAGCGGGAATTGGAGCCTACAATGAGCAGTTCTTC
CASSQEGLAGIGAYNEQFF
>-|TRBV29-1|TRBJ2-5|-
TGCAGTTCGCAGGGTGAGACCCAGTACTTC
CSSQGETQYF
>-|TRBV2|TRBJ2-2|-
TGTGCCAGCAGTGAACTGTACACCGGGGAGCTGTTTTTT
CASSELYTGELFF
>TRBD1|TRBV27|TRBJ1-4|-
TGTGCCAGCAGTTATTACAGGGGGTCCACTAATGAAAAACTGTTTTTT
CASSYYRGSTNEKLFF
>TRBD2|TRBV2|TRBJ2-7|-
TGTGCCAGCAGTAGGCAGCGGGAGGGCTACGAGCAGTACTTC
CASSRQREGYEQYF
>-|TRBV4-2|TRBJ1-4|-
TGTGCCAGCAGCCAAGAGGCCCACCAGGGCGTAACTAATGAAAAACTGTTTTTT
CASSQEAHQGVTNEKLFF
>TRBD1|TRBV5-4|TRBJ1-4|-
TGTGCCAGCAGCTTCGGGCCTGGACAGGGGGATACTAATGAAAAACTGTTTTTT
CASSFGPGQGDTNEKLFF
>TRBD2|TRBV2|TRBJ2-7|-
TGTGCCAGCGTGATAGCGGGAGGGAGGACAAAAGAGCAGTACTTC
CASVIAGGRTKEQYF
>-|TRBV11-2|TRBJ1-2|-
TGTGCCAGCAGCCTCAATTCAGGGACTTACTATGGCTACACCTTC
CASSLNSGTYYGYTF
>TRBD1|TRBV18|TRBJ1-1|-
TGTGCCAGCTCACCACCGACAGGGCTGGATAGGAACACTGAAGCTTTCTTT
CASSPPTGLDRNTEAFF
>-|TRBV28|TRBJ2-7|-
TGTGCCAGCATCGGACGGGGTCACGAGCAGTACTTC
CASIGRGHEQYF
>-|TRBV2|TRBJ2-7|-
TGTGCCAGCACTAGATCCGGGCCCCTCATCGAGCAGTACTTC
CASTRSGPLIEQYF
>-|TRBV5-1|TRBJ2-3|-
TGCGCCAGCAGCGGGCCCGGGGGTAGCACAGATACGCAGTATTTT
CASSGPGGSTDTQYF
>TRBD2|TRBV11-2|TRBJ2-5|-
TGTGCCAGCAGCTCCGGGACTAGCGGGGAACAAGAGACCCAGTACTTC
CASSSGTSGEQETQYF
>-|TRBV28|TRBJ2-7|-
TGTGCCAGCAGGCCTGAGGGACTTTCACCGTACGAGCAGTACTTC
CASRPEGLSPYEQYF
>-|TRBV10-3|TRBJ1-5|-
TGTGCCATCAGTGAGTCGGGGGGTCAGCCCCAGCATTTT
CAISESGGQPQHF
>-|TRBV6-5|TRBJ2-2|-
TGTGCCAGCAGTTACTCGAAATACCCCTACACCGGGGAGCTGTTTTTT
CASSYSKYPYTGELFF
>-|TRBV11-3|TRBJ2-1|-
TGTGCCAGCAGCTTTAGGGACGGTTCCTACAATGAGCAGTTCTTC
CASSFRDGSYNEQFF
>-|TRBV2|TRBJ2-1|few
TGTGCCAGCAGTGAGTGGCAGTTTGAGCAGTTCTTC
CASSEWQFEQFF
>TRBD2|TRBV27|TRBJ2-1|-
TGTGCCAGCAGGGAGGGACTAGCGGGGGAAGACTCCTACAATGAGCAGTTCTTC
CASREGLAGEDSYNEQFF
>TRBD1|TRBV6-5|TRBJ1-2|-
TGTGCCAGCAGTTACGGACAGGGGGGGTATGGCTACACCTTC
CASSYGQGGYGYTF